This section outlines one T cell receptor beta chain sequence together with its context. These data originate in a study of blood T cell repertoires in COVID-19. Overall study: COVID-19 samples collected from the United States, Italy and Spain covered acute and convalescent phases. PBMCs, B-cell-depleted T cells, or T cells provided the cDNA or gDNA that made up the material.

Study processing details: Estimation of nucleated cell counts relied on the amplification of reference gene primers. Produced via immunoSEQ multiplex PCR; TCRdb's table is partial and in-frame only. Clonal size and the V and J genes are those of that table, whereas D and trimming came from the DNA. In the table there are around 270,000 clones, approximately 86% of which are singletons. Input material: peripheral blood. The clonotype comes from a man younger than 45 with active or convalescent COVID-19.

Written as DNA, the CDR3 is TGTGCCAGCAGCCCCAGCACCACAGGGGGCTATGGCTACACCTTC. Its protein is CASSPSTTGGYGYTF. V gene TRBV5-5 combines with J gene TRBJ1-2; 8 bases are shared with TRBD1. Looked up from germline, CDR1 is SGHKS and CDR2 is YYEKEE (reference sequence). The CDR3 loop spans 15 amino acids. J was trimmed by 4 bases and V by 4 bases; bases with no gene match: 9.